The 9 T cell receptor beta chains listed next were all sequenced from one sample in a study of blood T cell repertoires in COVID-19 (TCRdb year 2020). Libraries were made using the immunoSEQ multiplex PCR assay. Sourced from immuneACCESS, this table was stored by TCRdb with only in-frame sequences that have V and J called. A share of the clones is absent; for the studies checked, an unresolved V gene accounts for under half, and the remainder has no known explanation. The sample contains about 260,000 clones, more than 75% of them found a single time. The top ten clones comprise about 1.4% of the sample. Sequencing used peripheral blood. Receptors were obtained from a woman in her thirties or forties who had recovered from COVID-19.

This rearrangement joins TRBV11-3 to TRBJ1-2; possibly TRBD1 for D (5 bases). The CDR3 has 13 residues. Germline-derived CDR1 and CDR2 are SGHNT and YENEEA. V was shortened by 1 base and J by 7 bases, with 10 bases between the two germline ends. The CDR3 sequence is CASSLGGGVGYTF. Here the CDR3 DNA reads TGTGCCAGCAGCTTAGGGGGGGGTGTTGGCTACACCTTC.

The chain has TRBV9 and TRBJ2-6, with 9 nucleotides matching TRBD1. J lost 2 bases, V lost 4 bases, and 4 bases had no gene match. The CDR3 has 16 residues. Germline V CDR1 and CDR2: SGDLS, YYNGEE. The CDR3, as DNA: TGTGCCAGCAGCCCTCGACAGGGGGCTGGGGCCAACGTCCTGACTTTC. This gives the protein CASSPRQGAGANVLTF.

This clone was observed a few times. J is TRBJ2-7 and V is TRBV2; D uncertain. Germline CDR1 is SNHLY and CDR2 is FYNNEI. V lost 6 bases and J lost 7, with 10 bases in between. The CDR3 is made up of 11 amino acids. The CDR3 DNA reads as TGTGCCAGCAGCATCTACGGGGAGCAGTACTTC. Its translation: CASSIYGEQYF.

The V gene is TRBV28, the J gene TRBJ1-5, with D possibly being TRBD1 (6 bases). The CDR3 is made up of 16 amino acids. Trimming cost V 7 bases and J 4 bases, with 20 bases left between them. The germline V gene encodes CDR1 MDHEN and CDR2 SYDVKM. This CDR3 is CASIRITGYRNQPQHF. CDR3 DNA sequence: TGTGCCAGCATTAGAATCACAGGGTATCGGAATCAGCCCCAGCATTTT.

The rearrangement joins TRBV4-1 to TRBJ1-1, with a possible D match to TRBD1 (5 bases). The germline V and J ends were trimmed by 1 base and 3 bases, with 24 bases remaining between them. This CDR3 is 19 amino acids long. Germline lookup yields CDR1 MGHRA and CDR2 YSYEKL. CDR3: CASSQVGGPGFRRDTEAFF. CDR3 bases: TGCGCCAGCAGCCAAGTAGGAGGGCCAGGGTTTCGTAGGGACACTGAAGCTTTCTTT.

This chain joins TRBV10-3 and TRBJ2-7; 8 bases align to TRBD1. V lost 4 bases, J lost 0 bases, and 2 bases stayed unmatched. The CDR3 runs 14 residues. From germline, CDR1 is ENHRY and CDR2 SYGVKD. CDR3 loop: CAISGGTGSYEQYF. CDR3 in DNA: TGTGCCATCAGTGGGGGGACAGGCTCCTACGAGCAGTACTTC.

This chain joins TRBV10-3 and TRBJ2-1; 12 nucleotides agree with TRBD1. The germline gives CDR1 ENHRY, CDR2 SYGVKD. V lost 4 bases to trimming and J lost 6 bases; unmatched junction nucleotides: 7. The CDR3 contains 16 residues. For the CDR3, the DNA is TGTGCCATCAGTGGGGGGGACAGGGGGCTCCCCAATGAGCAGTTCTTC. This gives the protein CAISGGDRGLPNEQFF.

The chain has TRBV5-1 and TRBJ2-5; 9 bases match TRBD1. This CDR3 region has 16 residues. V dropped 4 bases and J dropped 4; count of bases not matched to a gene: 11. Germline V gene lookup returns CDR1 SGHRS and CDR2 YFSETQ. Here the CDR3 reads CASSLTGGVLGETQYF. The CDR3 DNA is TGCGCCAGCAGCCTTACAGGGGGCGTATTGGGAGAGACCCAGTACTTC.

CDR3 amino acids: CASSPRTSSYEQYF. The CDR3 nucleotides are TGCGCCAGCAGCCCCCGGACTAGCTCCTACGAGCAGTACTTC. The genes are TRBV5-1 and TRBJ2-7; 7 bases map to TRBD2. The CDR3 contains 14 residues. Germline values: CDR1 SGHRS, CDR2 YFSETQ. V trimming: 4 bases; J trimming: 0 bases; junction bases outside the gene matches: 4.